A single sample gave rise to the 7 T cell receptor beta chains below, sequenced in a study of T cells expressing NK-cell markers. One entry per CDR3 protein, without DNA, is what TCRdb gives after re-calling the 5' RACE reads. With about half a million distinct CDR3 sequences in the sample, the ten largest clones hold over 1.3%. Sequences were obtained from blood T cells: a sorted CD56 or NKG2C T cell subset, CD4+ or CD8+ T cells, or bulk PBMC T cells (not recorded which). Receptor source: a woman in her 50s in good health.

The rearrangement uses TRBV6-5 and TRBJ2-1; there is no DNA to check the TCRdb D call of TRBD2. The CDR3 sequence is 17 residues long. CDR1 is MNHEY, CDR2 SVGAGI, per germline. The CDR3 here is CASSYSRLAGGRYEQFF.

The chain uses TRBV6-6 and TRBJ1-2. Germline CDR1 MNHNY, CDR2 SVGAGI (reference sequence). This CDR3 is 14 amino acids long. CDR3: CASSYGEAPLGYTF.

The J gene is TRBJ2-3, the V gene TRBV20-1; the TRBD2 assignment by TCRdb is unverifiable without DNA. The V gene's germline CDR1 is DFQATT and CDR2 SNEGSKA (reference sequence). CDR3 length: 16 residues. CDR3 region: CSAESGTSGSTDTQYF.

The chain employs TRBV6-4 and TRBJ2-2; TCRdb reports TRBD1, a call that lacks DNA to check it against. The CDR3 contains 17 residues. Per germline, CDR1 MRHNA and CDR2 SNTAGT. This chain's CDR3 is CASSPRDRGLQTGELFF.

The chain recombines TRBV3-1 with TRBJ2-1; TCRdb lists TRBD2, though no DNA is available to test this call. The CDR3 totals 16 residues. Germline-derived CDR1 and CDR2 are LGHDT and YNNKEL (reference sequence). The CDR3 reads CASSQGSGPFGNEQFF.

The V and J genes are TRBV12-3 or TRBV12-4 and TRBJ2-5; there is no DNA to check the TCRdb D call of TRBD1. There are 15 residues in the CDR3. CDR3 amino acids: CASNNRGGVQETQYF.

The chain is built from TRBV14 and TRBJ2-3; TCRdb returns TRBD2, unconfirmable since there is no DNA. Germline V CDR1 and CDR2: SGHDN, FVKESK. This CDR3 contains 15 residues. The CDR3 reads CASSQGAGGTDTQYF.